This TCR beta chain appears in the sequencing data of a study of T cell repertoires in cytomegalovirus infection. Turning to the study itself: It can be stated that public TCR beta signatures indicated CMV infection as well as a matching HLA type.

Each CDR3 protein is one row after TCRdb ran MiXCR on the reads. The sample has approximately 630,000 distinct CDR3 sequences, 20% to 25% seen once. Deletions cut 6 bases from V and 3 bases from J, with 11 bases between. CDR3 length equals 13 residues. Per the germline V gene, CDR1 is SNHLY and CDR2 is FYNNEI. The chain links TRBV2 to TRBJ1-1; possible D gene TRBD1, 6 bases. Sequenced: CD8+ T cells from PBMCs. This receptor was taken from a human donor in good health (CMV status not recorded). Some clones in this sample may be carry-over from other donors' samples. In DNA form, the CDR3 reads TGTGCCAGCAGCGCCACAGGGTACACTGAAGCTTTCTTT. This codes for CASSATGYTEAFF. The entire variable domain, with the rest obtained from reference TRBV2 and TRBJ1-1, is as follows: EPEVTQTPSHQVTQMGQEVILRCVPISNHLYFYWYRQILGQKVEFLVSFYNNEISEKSEIFDDQFSVERPDGSNFTLKIRSTKLEDSAMYFCASSATGYTEAFFGQGTRLTVV.